The 10 T cell receptor beta chains below all came from one sample that was sequenced in a study of T cells in Graves' hyperthyroidism and ophthalmopathy. From RNA transcripts, TCR beta CDR3 regions were amplified. HTBI primers drove first-round RT-PCR of the TCR CDR3. TCRdb ran MiXCR on the multiplex PCR reads and lists one entry per CDR3 protein. The profile shows 350,000 or so distinct CDR3 sequences, roughly 20% of them singletons. The source material was blood. These receptors all stem from a woman aged 45-65 years with Graves' hyperthyroidism.

In its sample, this clonotype was seen a few times. The chain carries TRBV7-9 and TRBJ2-2; D gene unclear. CDR1 and CDR2 from the germline V gene are SEHNR and FQNEAQ (reference sequence). Trimming removed 6 bases from V and 1 base from J, with 12 bases in between. The length of the CDR3 is 15 residues. The CDR3 region has the DNA TGTGCCAGCAGGAACCCGGGTCTGAACACCGGGGAGCTGTTTTTT. Translated: CASRNPGLNTGELFF.

The genes are TRBV28 and TRBJ2-1; 8 nucleotides line up with TRBD1. V lost 5 bases and J lost 3; bases outside the gene matches: 3. The germline CDR1 and CDR2 sequences are MDHEN and SYDVKM. The CDR3 runs 14 residues. In DNA form, the CDR3 reads TGTGCCAGCAGTAGGACAGGGAGCTACAATGAGCAGTTCTTC. Amino acid sequence: CASSRTGSYNEQFF.

This clonotype has just a few counts. The J gene is TRBJ2-7, the V gene TRBV24-1, with D perhaps matching TRBD1 or TRBD2 (5 bases each). CDR1 and CDR2 from the germline V gene are KGHDR and SFDVKD. Deletions cut 7 bases from V and 4 bases from J, with 16 bases between. This CDR3 region has 14 residues. CDR3 region: CATRRDHTKYEQYV. DNA for the CDR3: TGTGCCACCAGAAGGGACCATACGAAATACGAGCAGTACGTC.

There are many counts of this clonotype. The chain uses TRBV6-1 and TRBJ2-3; 9 positions match TRBD1. The CDR3 has 15 amino acids. Germline loops: CDR1 MNHNS, CDR2 SASEGT. J lost 2 bases, V lost 6 bases, and 6 bases had no gene match. The DNA for the CDR3 is TGTGCCAGCAGGAGGACAGGGGCCTACACAGATACGCAGTATTTT. Amino acid sequence: CASRRTGAYTDTQYF.

The sample holds many counts of this clonotype. This chain links TRBV12-3 or TRBV12-4 with TRBJ2-7; 15 positions match TRBD2. The CDR3 is made up of 17 amino acids. J lost 5 bases, V lost 6 bases, and 11 bases had no gene match. The CDR3 spells CASSSGLAGGLIHEQYF. The DNA of the CDR3 is TGTGCCAGCAGCTCCGGACTAGCGGGAGGGCTGATCCACGAGCAGTACTTC.

This clonotype was seen a few times. The J gene is TRBJ1-1, the V gene TRBV9; no firm D call. Germline V lookup: CDR1 SGDLS, CDR2 YYNGEE. With 9 bases removed from V and 1 base from J, the gap between germline ends came to 13 bases. The CDR3 contains 13 residues. In DNA form, the CDR3 reads TGTGCCACCAGTCTTGTTGAGAACACTGAAGCTTTCTTT. It specifies CATSLVENTEAFF.

This clonotype was recorded a few times. The gene calls are TRBV25-1 and TRBJ2-3, with 9 bases aligning to TRBD2. Germline V lookup: CDR1 MGHDK, CDR2 SYGVNS. The CDR3 extends over 15 amino acids. V lost 3 bases, J lost 4 bases, and 5 bases stayed unmatched. CDR3 nucleotide sequence: TGTGCCAGCAGTGATCTCGCGGGAGGGTCAGATACGCAGTATTTT. Protein sequence: CASSDLAGGSDTQYF.

V usage is TRBV19 and J usage is TRBJ1-5; D is possibly TRBD1 (5 bases). The germline CDR1 and CDR2 sequences are LNHDA and SQIVND (reference sequence). V gave up 5 bases and J gave up 9 bases, with 14 bases separating them. The CDR3 contains 13 residues. The CDR3 loop reads CASSPGTQVPQHF. DNA for the CDR3: TGTGCCAGTAGTCCCGGGACCCAAGTGCCCCAGCATTTT.

J is TRBJ2-2 and V is TRBV5-1; D is uncertain. The germline gives CDR1 SGHRS, CDR2 YFSETQ. The CDR3 consists of 12 residues. The V end was cut by 2 bases, the J end by 7 bases, with 6 bases between. The CDR3 is CASSLKGGELFF. CDR3 DNA: TGCGCCAGCAGCTTAAAGGGCGGGGAGCTGTTTTTT.

The chain has TRBV11-1 and TRBJ1-2; D unclear. Looked up from germline, CDR1 is SGHAT and CDR2 is FQDESV (reference sequence). The CDR3 loop spans 12 amino acids. Trimming left V 5 bases short and J 7 bases short, with 11 bases between. As DNA, the CDR3 is TGTGCCAGCAGCCAACCTACGGGTGGCTACACCTTC. Its translation: CASSQPTGGYTF.